This TCR beta chain was captured by sequencing in a study of CD8 T cells in ankylosing spondylitis. Study-wide points: Researchers reportedly found disease-linked clones significantly enriched in matched ankylosing spondylitis synovial fluid. With a CD8+ phenotype, disease-linked clones were relatively rare in peripheral blood. Made up of roughly 8 highly homologous variants, a TCR beta motif appeared characteristic of ankylosing spondylitis blood. In synovial fluid and blood from reactive arthritis, some motif variants were previously reported.

This clonotype was observed many times. Its target is unknown. For TCR beta, libraries came from quantitative 5'-RACE with molecular barcodes. From the 5' RACE reads, TCRdb called clonotypes with MiXCR, one entry per CDR3 protein. The sample records 450,000 or so distinct CDR3 sequences, 25% to 30% being singletons. This TCR was sampled from a male donor with ankylosing spondylitis. The material sequenced was blood, either unsorted or a sorted T cell fraction (not recorded which).

The CDR3 region is CASSLVPSGTLYNEQFF. The CDR3 DNA sequence: TGTGCCAGCAGCTTAGTGCCTAGCGGGACCCTATACAATGAGCAGTTCTTC. This chain joins TRBV7-2 and TRBJ2-1; TRBD2 matches 9 bases. CDR1 is SGHTA, CDR2 FQGNSA, per germline. J was trimmed by 4 bases and V by 1 base; bases with no gene match: 8. The CDR3 has 17 residues. Supplemented by reference TRBV7-2 and TRBJ2-1, the full variable domain reads GAGVSQSPSNKVTEKGKDVELRCDPISGHTALYWYRQSLGQGLEFLIYFQGNSAPDKSGLPSDRFSAERTGGSVSTLTIQRTQQEDSAVYLCASSLVPSGTLYNEQFFGPGTRLTVL.